These 9 T cell receptor beta chains came from one sample sequenced in a study of T cells after yellow fever vaccination. TCRdb recomputed calls from the 5' RACE reads with MiXCR, one row per CDR3 protein. In the table there are about 58,000 distinct CDR3 sequences, approximately 7.7% of which are singletons. Specimen: CD8+ T cells sorted from PBMCs, collected on the day of the first yellow fever vaccination. These receptors originate from a man between 18 and 35 years old who received the YFV17D yellow fever vaccine.

This clonotype came up many times. The chain combines TRBV28 with TRBJ2-5, with 9 bases identical to TRBD2. J gave up 5 bases and V 3 bases, and 7 bases lay outside the gene matches. Germline V gene sequence: CDR1 MDHEN, CDR2 SYDVKM. The CDR3 spans 15 residues. The CDR3 nucleotides are TGTGCCAGCAGTTTCTTGCGGGGGGGCGGGGAGACCCAGTACTTC. This encodes CASSFLRGGGETQYF.

This clonotype was observed many times. The chain couples TRBV4-1 to TRBJ1-5, with a tentative D call TRBD1 (6 bases). Deletions cut 6 bases from V and 5 bases from J, with 17 bases between. CDR3 length equals 15 residues. Germline CDR1 reads MGHRA; CDR2 reads YSYEKL. The CDR3 DNA reads as TGCGCCAGCAGTGACCGGGGGCAGCCTCATCAGCCCCAGCATTTT. Protein sequence: CASSDRGQPHQPQHF.

This sequence joins TRBV6-2 or TRBV6-3 and TRBJ2-2; unclear D gene. The CDR3 spans 12 residues. CDR1 and CDR2 from the germline V gene are MNHEY and SVGEGT. V was trimmed by 2 bases and J by 6 bases, leaving 4 bases between them. CDR3 DNA: TGTGCCAGCAGTTACGGACCCGGGGAGCTGTTTTTT. As protein: CASSYGPGELFF.

Only a few counts were recorded for this clonotype. At one end, the junction sequence differs from germline, possibly due to a read error. This chain uses TRBV27 with TRBJ1-5; the D gene is possibly TRBD1 (5 bases). This CDR3 spans 15 amino acids. Germline V gives CDR1 MNHEY, CDR2 SMNVEV (reference sequence). CDR3 sequence: CASRFFGASNQPQHF. As DNA, the CDR3 is TGTGCCAGCCGTTTTTTTGGGGCGAGCAATCAGCCCCAGCATTTT.

This clonotype was found many times. The chain recombines TRBV6-5 with TRBJ2-5, with D perhaps TRBD1 (6 bases). V lost 0 bases and J lost 5, with 10 bases in between. The CDR3 length is 14 residues. CDR1 is MNHEY, CDR2 SVGAGI, per germline. The DNA for the CDR3 is TGTGCCAGCAGTTACTCGACCACAGGGGAGACCCAGTACTTC. Translated, it gives CASSYSTTGETQYF.

The chain uses TRBV4-3 and TRBJ1-6, with no clear D. CDR1 is LGHNA and CDR2 is YSLEER in the germline V gene. This CDR3 region has 15 residues. Trimming stripped 0 bases from V and 17 bases from J, with 20 bases between. CDR3 bases: TGCGCCAGCAGCCAAGATATCTCGGGATATCCACTATTCCACTTT. This sequence encodes CASSQDISGYPLFHF.

V and J are TRBV6-5 and TRBJ1-1, with D possibly being TRBD1 (5 bases). The germline gives CDR1 MNHEY, CDR2 SVGAGI. The V and J ends lost 2 bases and 0 bases respectively, with 7 bases between them. This CDR3 is built from 14 residues. The CDR3 sequence is CASSYRQMNTEAFF. The CDR3 DNA reads as TGTGCCAGCAGTTACCGACAGATGAACACTGAAGCTTTCTTT.

This clonotype was found a few times. The gene calls are TRBV10-2 and TRBJ1-2; no definite D call. The V and J ends lost 0 bases and 11 bases respectively, with 13 bases between them. This CDR3 has 13 residues. CDR1 and CDR2 from the germline V gene are WSHSY and SAAADI. In DNA, the CDR3 is TGCGCCAGCAGTGAGTCGACGCGGAGCGGTTACACCTTC. Amino acids: CASSESTRSGYTF.

The chain couples TRBV4-2 to TRBJ2-5; the D gene is possibly TRBD2 (7 bases). Deletions cut 1 base from V and 4 bases from J, with 16 bases between. In germline, CDR1 is LGHNA, CDR2 YNFKEQ. The CDR3 is made up of 16 amino acids. In DNA form, the CDR3 reads TGTGCCAGCAGCCAAGGGGGGGCGGGGGAGGTAGAGACCCAGTACTTC. Translation: CASSQGGAGEVETQYF.